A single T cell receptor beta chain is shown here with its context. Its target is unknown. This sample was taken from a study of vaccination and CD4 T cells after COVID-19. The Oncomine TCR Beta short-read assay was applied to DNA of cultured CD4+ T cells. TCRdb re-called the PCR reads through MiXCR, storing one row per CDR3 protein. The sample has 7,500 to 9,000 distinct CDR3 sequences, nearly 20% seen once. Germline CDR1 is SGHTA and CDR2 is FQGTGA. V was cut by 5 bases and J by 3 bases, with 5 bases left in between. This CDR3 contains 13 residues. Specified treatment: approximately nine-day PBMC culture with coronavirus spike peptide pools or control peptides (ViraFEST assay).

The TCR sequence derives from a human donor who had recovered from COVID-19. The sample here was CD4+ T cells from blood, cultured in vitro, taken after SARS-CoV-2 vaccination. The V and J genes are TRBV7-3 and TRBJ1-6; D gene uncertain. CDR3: CASSPSYNSPLHF. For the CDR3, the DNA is TGTGCCAGCAGCCCAAGCTATAATTCACCCCTCCACTTT.